This T cell receptor beta chain stems from a study of CD8+CD57+ T cells in acquired aplastic anemia. CDR3 length: 12 amino acids. V lost 0 bases and J 2 bases, leaving 3 bases between the germline ends. Germline assignment: CDR1 DFQATT and CDR2 SNEGSKA (reference sequence). The template for TCR beta VDJ and CDR3 sequence profiling was genomic DNA. MiXCR, applied by TCRdb to the reads, yields one record per CDR3 protein. The table lists roughly 120,000 distinct CDR3 sequences, under 65% of them singletons, with under 35% in the top ten. Only patients with CD8+CD57+ cell expansion on flow cytometry were chosen for sequencing. Every one of the patients had aplastic anemia (severe, acquired).

The receptor comes from a human donor with aplastic anemia. The genes are TRBV20-1 and TRBJ2-3; unclear D gene. What was sequenced was sorted CD4+, CD8+, or CD8+CD57+ T cells (not recorded which) from PBMCs. CDR3 bases: TGCAGTGCTAGAGACGCCACAGATACGCAGTATTTT. Translated: CSARDATDTQYF.